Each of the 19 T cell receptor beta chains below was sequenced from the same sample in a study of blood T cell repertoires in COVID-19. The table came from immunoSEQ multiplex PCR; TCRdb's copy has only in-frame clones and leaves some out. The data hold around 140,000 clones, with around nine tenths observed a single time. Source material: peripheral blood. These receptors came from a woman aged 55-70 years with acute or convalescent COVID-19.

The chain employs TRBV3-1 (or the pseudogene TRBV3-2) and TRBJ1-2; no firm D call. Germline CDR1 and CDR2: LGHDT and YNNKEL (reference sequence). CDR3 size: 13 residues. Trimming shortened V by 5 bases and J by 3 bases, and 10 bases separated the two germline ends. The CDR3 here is CASSEGFDYGYTF. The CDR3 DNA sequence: TGTGCCAGCAGCGAGGGATTTGACTATGGCTACACCTTC.

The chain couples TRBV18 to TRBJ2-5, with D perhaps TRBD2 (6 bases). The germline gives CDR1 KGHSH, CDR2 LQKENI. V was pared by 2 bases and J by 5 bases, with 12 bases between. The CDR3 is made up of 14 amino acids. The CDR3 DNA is TGTGCCAGCTCACCATGCCTGGAGGGGGAGACCCAGTACTTC. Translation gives CASSPCLEGETQYF.

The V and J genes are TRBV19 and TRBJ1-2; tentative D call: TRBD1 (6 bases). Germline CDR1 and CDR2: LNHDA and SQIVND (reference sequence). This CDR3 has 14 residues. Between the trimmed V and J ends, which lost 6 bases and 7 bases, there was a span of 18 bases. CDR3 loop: CASSTGQPPFGYTF. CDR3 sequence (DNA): TGTGCCAGTAGCACAGGACAGCCCCCTTTTGGCTACACCTTC.

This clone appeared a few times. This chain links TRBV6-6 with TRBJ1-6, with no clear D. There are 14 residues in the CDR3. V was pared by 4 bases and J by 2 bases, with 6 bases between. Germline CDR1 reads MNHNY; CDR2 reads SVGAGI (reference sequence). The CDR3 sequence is CASSLSPYNSPLHF. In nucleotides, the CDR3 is TGTGCCAGCAGTTTATCCCCCTATAATTCACCCCTCCACTTT.

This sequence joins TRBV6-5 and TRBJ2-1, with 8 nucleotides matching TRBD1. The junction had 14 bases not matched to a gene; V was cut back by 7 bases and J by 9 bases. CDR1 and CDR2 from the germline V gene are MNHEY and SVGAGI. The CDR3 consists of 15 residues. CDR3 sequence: CASTIRGQGAPEQFF. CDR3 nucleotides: TGTGCCAGCACTATAAGGGGGCAGGGGGCGCCTGAGCAGTTCTTC.

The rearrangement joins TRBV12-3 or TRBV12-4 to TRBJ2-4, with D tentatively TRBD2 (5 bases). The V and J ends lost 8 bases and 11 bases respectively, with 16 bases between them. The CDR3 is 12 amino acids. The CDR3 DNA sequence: TGTGCCAGCGGAGCACCCCGGGATTTTCAGTACTTC. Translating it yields CASGAPRDFQYF.

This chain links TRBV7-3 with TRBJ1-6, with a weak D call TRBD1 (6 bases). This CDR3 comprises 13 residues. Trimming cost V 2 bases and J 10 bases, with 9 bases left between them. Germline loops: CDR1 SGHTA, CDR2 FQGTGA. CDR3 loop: CASSLGTPSPLHF. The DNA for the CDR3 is TGTGCCAGCAGCTTAGGGACACCATCACCCCTCCACTTT. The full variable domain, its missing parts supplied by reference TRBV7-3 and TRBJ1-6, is GAGVSQTPSNKVTEKGKYVELRCDPISGHTALYWYRQSLGQGPEFLIYFQGTGAADDSGLPNDRFFAVRPEGSVSTLKIQRTERGDSAVYLCASSLGTPSPLHFGNGTRLTVT.

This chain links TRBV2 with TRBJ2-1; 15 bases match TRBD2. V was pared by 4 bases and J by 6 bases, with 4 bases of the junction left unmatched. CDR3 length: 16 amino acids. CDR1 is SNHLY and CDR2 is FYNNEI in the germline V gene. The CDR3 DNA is TGTGCCAGCAGTGGAGGACTAGCGGGGGGGCTCAATGAGCAGTTCTTC. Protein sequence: CASSGGLAGGLNEQFF.

The CDR3 is CASSVGQGFGTDTQYF. In DNA form, the CDR3 reads TGTGCCAGCAGCGTAGGACAGGGGTTCGGCACAGATACGCAGTATTTT. J is TRBJ2-3 and V is TRBV9; 8 positions match TRBD1. The CDR3 is made up of 16 amino acids. Trimming removed 0 bases from V and 1 base from J; junction bases left unmatched: 4. Per germline, CDR1 SGDLS and CDR2 YYNGEE.

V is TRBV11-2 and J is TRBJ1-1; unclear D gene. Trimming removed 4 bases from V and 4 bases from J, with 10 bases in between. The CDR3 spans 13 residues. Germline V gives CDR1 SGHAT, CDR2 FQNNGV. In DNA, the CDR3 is TGTGCCAGCAGCTCCCCCCGGGGCACTGAAGCTTTCTTT. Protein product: CASSSPRGTEAFF.

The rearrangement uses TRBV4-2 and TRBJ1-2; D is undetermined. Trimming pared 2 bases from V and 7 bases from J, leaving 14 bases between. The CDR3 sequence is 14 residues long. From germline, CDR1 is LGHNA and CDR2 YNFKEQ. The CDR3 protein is CASSQHDKQGGYTF. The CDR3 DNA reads TGTGCCAGCAGCCAACACGACAAGCAAGGTGGCTACACCTTC.

The CDR3 reads CASSLYQGGTEAFF. The CDR3, as DNA: TGTGCCAGCAGTTTATATCAGGGGGGTACTGAAGCTTTCTTT. The V and J genes are TRBV27 and TRBJ1-1; 7 bases map to TRBD1. This CDR3 contains 14 residues. CDR1 and CDR2 from the germline V gene are MNHEY and SMNVEV (reference sequence). J gave up 5 bases and V 1 base, and 4 bases lay outside the gene matches.

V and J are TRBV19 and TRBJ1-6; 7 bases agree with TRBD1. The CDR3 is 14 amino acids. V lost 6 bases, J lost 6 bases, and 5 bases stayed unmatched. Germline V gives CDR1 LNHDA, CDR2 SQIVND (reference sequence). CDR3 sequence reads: CASRTGTVNSPLHF. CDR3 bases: TGTGCCAGTAGAACCGGGACAGTTAATTCACCCCTCCACTTT.

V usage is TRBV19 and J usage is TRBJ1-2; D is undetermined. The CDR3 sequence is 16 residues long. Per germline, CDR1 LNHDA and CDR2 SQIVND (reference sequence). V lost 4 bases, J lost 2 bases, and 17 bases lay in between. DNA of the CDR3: TGTGCCAGTAGTACCCAAGGAGGACGGCTGAACTATGGCTACACCTTC. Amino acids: CASSTQGGRLNYGYTF.

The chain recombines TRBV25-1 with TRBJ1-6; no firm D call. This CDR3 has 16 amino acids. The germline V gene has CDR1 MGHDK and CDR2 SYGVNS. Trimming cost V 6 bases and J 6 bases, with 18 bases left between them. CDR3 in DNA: TGTGCCAGCAGCCCGCGGGGTCCCGTTATTAATTCACCCCTCCACTTT. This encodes CASSPRGPVINSPLHF.

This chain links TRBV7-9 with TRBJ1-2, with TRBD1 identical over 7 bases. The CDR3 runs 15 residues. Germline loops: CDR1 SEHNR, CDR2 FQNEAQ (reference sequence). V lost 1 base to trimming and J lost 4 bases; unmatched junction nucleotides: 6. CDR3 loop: CASSLGSGTAYGYTF. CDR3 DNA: TGTGCCAGCAGCTTAGGGTCGGGGACAGCCTATGGCTACACCTTC.

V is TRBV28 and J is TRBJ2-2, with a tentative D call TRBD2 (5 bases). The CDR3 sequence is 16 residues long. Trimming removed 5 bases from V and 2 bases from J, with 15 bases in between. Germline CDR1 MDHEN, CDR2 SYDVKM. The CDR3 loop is CASSPSGGLNTGELFF. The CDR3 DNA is TGTGCCAGCAGTCCCTCAGGTGGACTTAACACCGGGGAGCTGTTTTTT. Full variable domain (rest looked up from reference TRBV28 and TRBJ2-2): DVKVTQSSRYLVKRTGEKVFLECVQDMDHENMFWYRQDPGLGLRLIYFSYDVKMKEKGDIPEGYSVSREKKERFSLILESASTNQTSMYLCASSPSGGLNTGELFFGEGSRLTVL.

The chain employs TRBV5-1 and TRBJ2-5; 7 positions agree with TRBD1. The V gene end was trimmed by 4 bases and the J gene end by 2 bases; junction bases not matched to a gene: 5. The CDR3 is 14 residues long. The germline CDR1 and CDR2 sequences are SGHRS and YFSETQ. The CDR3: CASSIGTVQETQYF. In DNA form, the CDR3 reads TGCGCCAGCAGCATCGGGACAGTTCAAGAGACCCAGTACTTC.

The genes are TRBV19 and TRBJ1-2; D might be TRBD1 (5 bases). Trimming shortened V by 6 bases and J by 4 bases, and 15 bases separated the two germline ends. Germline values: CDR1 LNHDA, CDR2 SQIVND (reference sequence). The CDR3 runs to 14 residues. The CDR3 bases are TGTGCCAGTAGCCCAACTTACAGGACCTATGGCTACACCTTC. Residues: CASSPTYRTYGYTF. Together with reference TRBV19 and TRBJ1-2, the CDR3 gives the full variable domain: DGGITQSPKYLFRKEGQNVTLSCEQNLNHDAMYWYRQDPGQGLRLIYYSQIVNDFQKGDIAEGYSVSREKKESFPLTVTSAQKNPTAFYLCASSPTYRTYGYTFGSGTRLTVV.